This record covers a single T cell receptor beta chain. In the original processing: Nucleated cell number was recorded as an estimate derived from reference gene primer amplification. Produced via immunoSEQ multiplex PCR; TCRdb's table is partial and in-frame only. The V and J calls and clone size were taken over from that table, and D and trimming were inferred from the DNA. The repertoire consists of around 80,000 clones, with around four fifths occurring once and the leading ten covering about 10%. The data originate from a study of blood T cell repertoires in COVID-19. Study details: Spain, Italy and the United States supplied samples that represented acute and convalescent COVID-19. Sources were T cells, B-cell-depleted T cells, or PBMCs; the material itself was cDNA or gDNA.

Unmatched junction bases numbered 4, after V lost 1 base and J lost 5 bases. Germline CDR1 and CDR2: SEHNR and FQNEAQ (reference sequence). The CDR3 is 15 amino acids. This chain connects TRBV7-9 to TRBJ1-1; TRBD1 matches at 10 bases. The receptor's source is a human donor in a cohort sampled during active COVID-19. Sequencing was done on a sample of peripheral blood. The CDR3 protein is CASSLGGQGWTEAFF. CDR3 coding DNA: TGTGCCAGCAGCTTAGGGGGACAGGGGTGGACTGAAGCTTTCTTT.